This TCR beta chain was profiled in a study of blood T cells in healthy people across ages. As for this clonotype: The antigen remains undetermined.

Germline trimming cut 3 bases from V and 0 bases from J; bases unmatched to any gene: 3. The CDR3 has 15 amino acids. Next came a second PCR, run for about 7 to 12 cycles, which used a sample-barcoded 5' primer along with a J-beta primer mix. TCRdb passed the 5' RACE reads through MiXCR, listing each CDR3 protein once. Among more than 1,000,000 distinct CDR3 sequences, 25% were seen once, and the ten largest hold around 0.75%. Whole-study findings and limits: Across the age range, TCR beta diversity per million T cells fell in a roughly linear way. Versus aged donors, long-lived donors had higher diversity and more naive CD4+ cells.

This sample also belongs to another study, concerning T cells of mothers and their children.

The origin of this receptor is a girl aged 2-15 years in good health. The chain employs TRBV12-3 or TRBV12-4 and TRBJ1-1, with 8 positions matching TRBD1. The sequencing input was blood. CDR3 sequence reads: CASSFDRGMNTEAFF. The DNA of the CDR3 is TGTGCCAGCAGTTTTGACAGGGGTATGAACACTGAAGCTTTCTTT.